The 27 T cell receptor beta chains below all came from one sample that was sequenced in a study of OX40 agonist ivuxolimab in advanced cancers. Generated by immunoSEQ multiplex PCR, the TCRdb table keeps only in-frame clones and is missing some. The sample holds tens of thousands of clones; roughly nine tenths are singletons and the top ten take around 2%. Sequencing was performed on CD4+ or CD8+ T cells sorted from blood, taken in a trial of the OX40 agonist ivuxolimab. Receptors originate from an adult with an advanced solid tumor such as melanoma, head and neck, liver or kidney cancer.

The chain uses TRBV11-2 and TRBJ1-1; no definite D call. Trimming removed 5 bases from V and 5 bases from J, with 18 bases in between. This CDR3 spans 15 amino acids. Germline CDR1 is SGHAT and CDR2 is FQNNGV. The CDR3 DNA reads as TGTGCCAGCAGCCCGCCTGCCAGTGGGAAGACTGAAGCTTTCTTT. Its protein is CASSPPASGKTEAFF.

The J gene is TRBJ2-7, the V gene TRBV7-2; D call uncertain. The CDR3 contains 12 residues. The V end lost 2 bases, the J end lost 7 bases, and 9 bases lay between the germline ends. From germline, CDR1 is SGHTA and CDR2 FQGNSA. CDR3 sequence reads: CASSLSSREQYF. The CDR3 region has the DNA TGTGCCAGCAGCTTAAGTTCTCGTGAGCAGTACTTC.

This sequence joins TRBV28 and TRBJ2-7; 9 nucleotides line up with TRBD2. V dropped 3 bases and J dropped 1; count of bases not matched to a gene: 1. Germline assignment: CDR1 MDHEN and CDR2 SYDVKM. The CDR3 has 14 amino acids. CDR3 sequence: CASSLRGGSYEQYF. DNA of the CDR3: TGTGCCAGCAGTTTGCGGGGGGGATCCTACGAGCAGTACTTC.

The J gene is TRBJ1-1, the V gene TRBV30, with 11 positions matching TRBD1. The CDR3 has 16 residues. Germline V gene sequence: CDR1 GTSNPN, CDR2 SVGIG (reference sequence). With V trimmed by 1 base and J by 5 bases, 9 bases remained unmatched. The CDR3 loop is CAWSAPRDRGSTEAFF. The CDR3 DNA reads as TGTGCCTGGAGTGCCCCAAGGGACAGGGGGAGTACTGAAGCTTTCTTT.

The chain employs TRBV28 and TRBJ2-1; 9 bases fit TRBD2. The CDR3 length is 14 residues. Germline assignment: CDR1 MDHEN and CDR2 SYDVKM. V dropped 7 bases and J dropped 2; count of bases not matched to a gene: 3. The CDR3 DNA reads TGTGCCAGCACCCTAGCGGGGACCTACAATGAGCAGTTCTTC. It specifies CASTLAGTYNEQFF.

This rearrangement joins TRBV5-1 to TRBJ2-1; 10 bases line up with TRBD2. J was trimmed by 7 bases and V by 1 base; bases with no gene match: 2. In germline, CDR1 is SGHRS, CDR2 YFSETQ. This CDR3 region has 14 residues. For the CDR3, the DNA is TGCGCCAGCAGCTTGACAGCGGGAGGGAATGAGCAGTTCTTC. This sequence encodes CASSLTAGGNEQFF.

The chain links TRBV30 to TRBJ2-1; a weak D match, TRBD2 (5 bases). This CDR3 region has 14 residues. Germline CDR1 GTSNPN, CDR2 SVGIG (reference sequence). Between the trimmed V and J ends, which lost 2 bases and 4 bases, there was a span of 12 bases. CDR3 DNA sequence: TGTGCCTGGAGTACAGCGGTGGGGTACAATGAGCAGTTCTTC. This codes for CAWSTAVGYNEQFF.

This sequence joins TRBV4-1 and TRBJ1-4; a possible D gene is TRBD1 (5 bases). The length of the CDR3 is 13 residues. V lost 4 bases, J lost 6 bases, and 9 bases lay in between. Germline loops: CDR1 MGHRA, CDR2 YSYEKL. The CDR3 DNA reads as TGCGCCAGCAGCCTAGGGGTAGATGAAAAACTGTTTTTT. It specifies CASSLGVDEKLFF.

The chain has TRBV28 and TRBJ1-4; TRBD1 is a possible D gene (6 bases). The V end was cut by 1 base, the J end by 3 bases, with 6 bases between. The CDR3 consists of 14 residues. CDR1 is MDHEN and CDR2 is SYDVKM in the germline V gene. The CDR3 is CASSLSGANEKLFF. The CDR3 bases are TGTGCCAGCAGTTTATCAGGGGCTAATGAAAAACTGTTTTTT.

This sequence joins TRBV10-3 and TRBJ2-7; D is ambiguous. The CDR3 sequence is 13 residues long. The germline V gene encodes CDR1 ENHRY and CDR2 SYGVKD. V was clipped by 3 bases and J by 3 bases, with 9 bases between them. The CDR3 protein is CAISDGQLYEQYF. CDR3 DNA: TGTGCCATCAGTGATGGGCAGCTCTACGAGCAGTACTTC.

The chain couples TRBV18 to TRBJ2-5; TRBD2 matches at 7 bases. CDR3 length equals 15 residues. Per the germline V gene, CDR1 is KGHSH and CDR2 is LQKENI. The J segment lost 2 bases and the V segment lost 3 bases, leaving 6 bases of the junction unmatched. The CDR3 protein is CASSPPAGLQETQYF. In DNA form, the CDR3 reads TGTGCCAGCTCACCCCCAGCGGGACTACAAGAGACCCAGTACTTC.

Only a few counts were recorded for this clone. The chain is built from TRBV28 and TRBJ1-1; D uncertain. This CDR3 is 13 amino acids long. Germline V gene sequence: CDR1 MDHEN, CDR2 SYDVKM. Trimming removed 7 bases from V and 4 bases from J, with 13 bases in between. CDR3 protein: CASTSSPSTEAFF. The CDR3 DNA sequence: TGTGCCAGCACCTCATCTCCGAGCACTGAAGCTTTCTTT.

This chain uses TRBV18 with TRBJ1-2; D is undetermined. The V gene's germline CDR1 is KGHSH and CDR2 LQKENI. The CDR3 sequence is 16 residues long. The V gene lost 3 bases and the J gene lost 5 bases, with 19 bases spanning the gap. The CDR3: CASSPLRSRPGYGYTF. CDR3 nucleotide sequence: TGTGCCAGCTCACCTCTTAGGTCCAGGCCTGGTTATGGCTACACCTTC.

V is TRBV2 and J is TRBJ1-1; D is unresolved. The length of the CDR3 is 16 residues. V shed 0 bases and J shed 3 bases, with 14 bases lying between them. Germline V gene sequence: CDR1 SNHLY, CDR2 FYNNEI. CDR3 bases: TGTGCCAGCAGTGAAGCGCTTTCCAGAAGGTACACTGAAGCTTTCTTT. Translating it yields CASSEALSRRYTEAFF.

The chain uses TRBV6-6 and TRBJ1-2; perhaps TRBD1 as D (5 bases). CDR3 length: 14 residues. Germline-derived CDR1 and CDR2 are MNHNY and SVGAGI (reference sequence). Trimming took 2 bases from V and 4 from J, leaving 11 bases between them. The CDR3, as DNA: TGTGCCAGCAGTTACACCGGGACGGGCTATGGCTACACCTTC. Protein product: CASSYTGTGYGYTF.

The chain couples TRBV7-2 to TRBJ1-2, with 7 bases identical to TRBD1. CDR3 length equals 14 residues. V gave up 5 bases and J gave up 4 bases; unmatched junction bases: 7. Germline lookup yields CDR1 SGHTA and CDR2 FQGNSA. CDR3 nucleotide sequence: TGTGCCAGCAGCCTGGGACAGAAGTTCTATGGCTACACCTTC. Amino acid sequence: CASSLGQKFYGYTF.

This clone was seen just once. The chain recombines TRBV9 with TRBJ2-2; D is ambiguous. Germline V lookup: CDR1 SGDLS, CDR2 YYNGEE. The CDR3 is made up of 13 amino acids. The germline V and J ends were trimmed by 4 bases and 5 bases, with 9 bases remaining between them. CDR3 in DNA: TGTGCCAGCAGCCCGACTGGGACCGGGGAGCTGTTTTTT. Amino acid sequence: CASSPTGTGELFF.

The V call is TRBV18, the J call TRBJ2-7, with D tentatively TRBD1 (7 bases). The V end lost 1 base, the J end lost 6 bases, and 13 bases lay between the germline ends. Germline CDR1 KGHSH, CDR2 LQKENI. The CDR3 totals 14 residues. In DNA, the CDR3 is TGTGCCAGCTCACCACGGCTCCAGGGGGGCGAGCAGTACTTC. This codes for CASSPRLQGGEQYF.

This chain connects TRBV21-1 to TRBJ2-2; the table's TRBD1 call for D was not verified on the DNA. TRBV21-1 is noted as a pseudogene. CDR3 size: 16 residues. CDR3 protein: CASSKWFSPRAGELFF. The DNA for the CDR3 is TGTGCCAGCAGCAAATGGTTCTCCCCCAGGGCAGGGGAGCTGTTTTTT.

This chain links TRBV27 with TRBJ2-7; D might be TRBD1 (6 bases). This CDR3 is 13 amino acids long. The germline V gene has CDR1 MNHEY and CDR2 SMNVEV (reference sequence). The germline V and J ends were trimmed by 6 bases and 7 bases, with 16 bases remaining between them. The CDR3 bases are TGTGCCAGCAGCTTGGGGGCTATCGGGGAGCAGTACTTC. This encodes CASSLGAIGEQYF.

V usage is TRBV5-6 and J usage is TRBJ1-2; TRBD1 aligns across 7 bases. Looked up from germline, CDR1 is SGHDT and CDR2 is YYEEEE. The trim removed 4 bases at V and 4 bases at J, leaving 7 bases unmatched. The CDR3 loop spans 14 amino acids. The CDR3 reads CASSASGGAYGYTF. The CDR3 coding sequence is TGTGCCAGCAGCGCGTCAGGGGGTGCCTATGGCTACACCTTC. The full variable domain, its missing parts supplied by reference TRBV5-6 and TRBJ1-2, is DAGVTQSPTHLIKTRGQQVTLRCSPKSGHDTVSWYQQALGQGPQFIFQYYEEEERQRGNFPDRFSGHQFPNYSSELNVNALLLGDSALYLCASSASGGAYGYTFGSGTRLTVV.

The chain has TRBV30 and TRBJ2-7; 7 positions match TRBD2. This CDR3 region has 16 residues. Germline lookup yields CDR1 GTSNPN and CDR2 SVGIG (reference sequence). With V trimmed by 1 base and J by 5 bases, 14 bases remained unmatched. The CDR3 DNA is TGTGCCTGGAGTGCACCGGGAGGAACGCCAGGCCACGAGCAGTACTTC. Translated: CAWSAPGGTPGHEQYF.

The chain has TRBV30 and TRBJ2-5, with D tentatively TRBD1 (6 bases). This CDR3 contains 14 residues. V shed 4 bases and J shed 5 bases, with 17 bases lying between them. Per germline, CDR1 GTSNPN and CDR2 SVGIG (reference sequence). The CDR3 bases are TGTGCCTGGACCACGGGACAAAGAAGGGAGACCCAGTACTTC. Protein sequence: CAWTTGQRRETQYF.

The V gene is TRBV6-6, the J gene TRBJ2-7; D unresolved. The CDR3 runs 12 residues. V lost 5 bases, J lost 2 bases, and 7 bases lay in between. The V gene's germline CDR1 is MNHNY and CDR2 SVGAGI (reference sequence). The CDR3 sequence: CASSLSTYEQYF. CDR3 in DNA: TGTGCCAGCAGTCTCAGCACCTACGAGCAGTACTTC.

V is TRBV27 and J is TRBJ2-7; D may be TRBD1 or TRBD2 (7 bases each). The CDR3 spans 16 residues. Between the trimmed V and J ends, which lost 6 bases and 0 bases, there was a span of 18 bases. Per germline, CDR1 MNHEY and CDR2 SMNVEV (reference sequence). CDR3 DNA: TGTGCCAGCAGCCGCAAAGGGGAGGGGGCCTCCTACGAGCAGTACTTC. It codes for CASSRKGEGASYEQYF.

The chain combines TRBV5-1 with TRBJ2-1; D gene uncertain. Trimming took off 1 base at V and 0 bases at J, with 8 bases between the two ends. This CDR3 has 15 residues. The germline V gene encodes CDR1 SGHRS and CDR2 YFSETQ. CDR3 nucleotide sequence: TGCGCCAGCAGCTTGCTAACTAACTCCTACAATGAGCAGTTCTTC. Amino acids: CASSLLTNSYNEQFF.

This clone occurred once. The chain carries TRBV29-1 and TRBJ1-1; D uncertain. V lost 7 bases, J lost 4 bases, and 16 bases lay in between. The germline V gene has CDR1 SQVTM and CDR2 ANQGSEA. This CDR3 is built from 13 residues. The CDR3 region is CSAETPEGTEAFF. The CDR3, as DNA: TGCAGCGCCGAGACACCGGAGGGCACTGAAGCTTTCTTT.